A selection of T cell receptor beta chains follows, all from one sample in a study of early T cells in non-severe SARS-CoV-2 infection. TCRdb reprocessed the 5' RACE reads with MiXCR, giving one entry per CDR3 protein. Here the sample spans tens of thousands of distinct CDR3 sequences, roughly a tenth being singletons. Sequenced: whole blood. The receptors were gathered from an adult who was a healthcare worker with PCR-confirmed SARS-CoV-2 infection or an uninfected control (not recorded which). Both conserved end residues are part of each CDR3. D genes are given only for firm matches. Part of the rows lack a size; the others show once, few, many or a class for expanded clones.

V gene,J gene,D gene,clone size,CDR3 DNA,CDR3 protein
TRBV7-9,TRBJ1-1,TRBD1,-,TGTGCCAGCAGCTTACGAGGGACAGGGCTGACTGAAGCTTTCTTT,CASSLRGTGLTEAFF
TRBV5-1,TRBJ2-2,-,few,TGCGCCAGCAGCTCTGACAGCGCCGGGGAGCTGTTTTTT,CASSSDSAGELFF
TRBV7-2,TRBJ2-3,-,-,TGTGCCAGCAGCTCCGGGTCTGGCGGGCTGCCCACCGATACGCAGTATTTT,CASSSGSGGLPTDTQYF
TRBV19,TRBJ2-4,-,few,TGTGCCAGTAGTATGGTAGGGGGGGGAGCCAAAAACATTCAGTACTTC,CASSMVGGGAKNIQYF
TRBV4-2,TRBJ2-3,-,-,TGTGCCAGCAGCCAATGGGGCGGTTCTAGCACAGATACGCAGTATTTT,CASSQWGGSSTDTQYF
TRBV7-2,TRBJ1-6,-,few,TGTGCCAGCAGCCGAGAGAGGAATTCACCCCTCCACTTT,CASSRERNSPLHF
TRBV28,TRBJ1-2,-,many,TGTGCCAGCAGTTTTTCAGGGATGGATGGCTACACCTTC,CASSFSGMDGYTF
TRBV2,TRBJ1-5,-,many,TGTGCCAGCAGTGGGATTGACAGTAGCAATCAGCCCCAGCATTTT,CASSGIDSSNQPQHF
TRBV20-1,TRBJ2-3,TRBD2,few,TGCAGTGCTAGTAGACTAGCGGAGGATAGCACAGATACGCAGTATTTT,CSASRLAEDSTDTQYF
TRBV11-2,TRBJ1-3,-,many,TGTGCCAGCAGCTTAGGCGGATCTGGAAACACCATATATTTT,CASSLGGSGNTIYF
TRBV11-2,TRBJ2-5,-,-,TGTGCCAGCAGTCCCAGGGTAGGAGGACAAGAGACCCAGTACTTC,CASSPRVGGQETQYF
TRBV20-1,TRBJ2-1,TRBD2,-,TGCAGTGCTAGACCCGGGACTAGACAAGACGAGCAGTTCTTC,CSARPGTRQDEQFF
TRBV29-1,TRBJ2-5,-,few,TGCAGCGTTGATAGTCTCCAAGAGACCCAGTACTTC,CSVDSLQETQYF
TRBV9,TRBJ2-4,TRBD2,many,TGTGCCAGCAGCGTTAGCGGGAGTAACAAAAACATTCAGTACTTC,CASSVSGSNKNIQYF
TRBV18,TRBJ2-1,TRBD1,many,TGTGCCAGCTCCCCAGGACAGGGGGCGGCCAATGAGCAGTTCTTC,CASSPGQGAANEQFF
TRBV24-1,TRBJ2-2,-,many,TGTGCCACCAGTGATTACACCGGGGAGCTGTTTTTT,CATSDYTGELFF
TRBV7-2,TRBJ2-1,-,-,TGTGCCAGCAGCCAATTACGAGTGGAGCAGTTCTTC,CASSQLRVEQFF
TRBV9,TRBJ2-3,-,many,TGTGCCAGCAGCCCTCTCCTCGGAAAGCGGACGATCACAGATACGCAGTATTTT,CASSPLLGKRTITDTQYF
TRBV7-2,TRBJ1-2,-,many,TGTGCCAGCAGCCGGGTTGATACTAACTATGGCTACACCTTC,CASSRVDTNYGYTF
TRBV4-3,TRBJ1-6,TRBD1,-,TGCGCCAGCAGCCAAGAGGGACAGGGGTTGGGCAATAATTCACCCCTCCACTTT,CASSQEGQGLGNNSPLHF
TRBV18,TRBJ2-5,-,many,TGTGCCAGCTCACCAAAGCAGTCGGCGCAAGAGACCCAGTACTTC,CASSPKQSAQETQYF
TRBV5-6,TRBJ2-2,-,many,TGTGCCAGCAGCTTGGATGCATCCGGGGAGCTGTTTTTT,CASSLDASGELFF
TRBV10-3,TRBJ1-1,TRBD1,-,TGTGCCATCACCAAGGACAGGGGGGGCACTGAAGCTTTCTTT,CAITKDRGGTEAFF
TRBV11-2,TRBJ2-1,-,-,TGTGCCAGCAGCTTAGATATGAGTGAGCAGTTCTTC,CASSLDMSEQFF
TRBV7-2,TRBJ2-7,-,many,TGTGCCAGCAGCTTAGACGTCTACGAGCAGTACTTC,CASSLDVYEQYF
TRBV11-1,TRBJ2-5,-,medium-sized,TGTGCCAGCAGCAACGGGGGCCGCCAAGAGACCCAGTACTTC,CASSNGGRQETQYF
TRBV7-2,TRBJ2-7,-,many,TGTGCCAGCAGCTTATCTATGGCGGGGCGGGACGAGCAGTACTTC,CASSLSMAGRDEQYF
TRBV7-3,TRBJ2-3,TRBD2,few,TGTGCCAGCAGCTTCGGGGTTCTAGCGGGAGGAGTGGGAACAGATACGCAGTATTTT,CASSFGVLAGGVGTDTQYF
TRBV14,TRBJ1-6,-,many,TGTGCCAGCAGCCCCCTCGTCGGCTCACCCCTCCACTTT,CASSPLVGSPLHF
TRBV6-6,TRBJ1-6,TRBD1,many,TGTGCCAGCAGTTCCGACAGGGCGACGGGCTCCTATAATTCACCCCTCCACTTT,CASSSDRATGSYNSPLHF
TRBV11-2,TRBJ2-1,TRBD1,-,TGTGCCAGCAGCCTACAGGGGTTCAATGAGCAGTTCTTC,CASSLQGFNEQFF